The sequence of this T cell receptor (beta chain) was determined in a study of T cell responses to AZD1222 COVID-19 vaccine. The repertoire was sequenced with immunoSEQ multiplex PCR; TCRdb's copy has only in-frame clones and lacks some. The table includes 100,000 to 150,000 clones, under 95% detected once. Sequencing used peripheral blood, obtained 28 days after the second AZD1222 dose. The sequence was obtained from an adult who received the AZD1222 COVID-19 vaccine.

Here the CDR3 reads CATSDSYSPNYGYTF. The CDR3, as DNA: TGTGCCACCAGTGATTCGTACAGTCCTAACTATGGCTACACCTTC. This chain uses TRBV24-1 with TRBJ1-2, with D unresolved. The CDR3 has 15 residues. The germline V and J ends were trimmed by 2 bases and 0 bases, with 9 bases remaining between them. Germline V gene lookup returns CDR1 KGHDR and CDR2 SFDVKD.